The 9 T cell receptor beta chains presented below share a single source sample, sequenced in a study of blood T cells in healthy people across ages. For the second PCR, which ran for roughly 7 to 11 cycles, a sample-barcoded 5' primer and a J-beta primer mix were used. TCRdb re-called the 5' RACE reads through MiXCR, storing one row per CDR3 protein. This repertoire shows approximately 350,000 distinct CDR3 sequences, about 55% found once; its top ten account for around 53%. The sample consisted of blood. Every receptor here comes from a man aged 55 to 70 in good health.

The chain employs TRBV20-1 and TRBJ2-7; 7 bases are a match to TRBD1. The CDR3 runs 14 residues. Germline V gene sequence: CDR1 DFQATT, CDR2 SNEGSKA (reference sequence). CDR3 nucleotides: TGCAGCGCCATAGAGGGTACAGGGGCCTACGAGCAGTACTTC. As protein: CSAIEGTGAYEQYF.

The chain is built from TRBV5-1 and TRBJ2-7; 7 nucleotides agree with TRBD2. The CDR3 sequence is 14 residues long. Per germline, CDR1 SGHRS and CDR2 YFSETQ. V gave up 3 bases and J gave up 0 bases; unmatched junction bases: 3. The CDR3 coding sequence is TGCGCCAGCAGCTCAGCGGGGAGCTCCTACGAGCAGTACTTC. Translating it yields CASSSAGSSYEQYF.

This clonotype was counted once. The chain is built from TRBV20-1 and TRBJ2-4, with 12 bases matching TRBD1. The germline V gene has CDR1 DFQATT and CDR2 SNEGSKA (reference sequence). CDR3 length: 14 residues. V lost 6 bases to trimming and J lost 13 bases; unmatched junction nucleotides: 13. Written as DNA, the CDR3 is TGCAGTGCAATAGGGGGACAGGGGGCAGGAGAGCAGTACTTC. This codes for CSAIGGQGAGEQYF.

V usage is TRBV12-3 or TRBV12-4 and J usage is TRBJ1-5; D is uncertain. V was trimmed by 7 bases and J by 11 bases, leaving 18 bases between them. The CDR3 runs 13 residues. The DNA for the CDR3 is TGTGCCAGCAAAGAGATGGTGGCGAGCACCCAGCATTTT. Translation gives CASKEMVASTQHF.

This clonotype appeared a few times. This rearrangement joins TRBV20-1 to TRBJ2-1, with 15 bases lining up with TRBD2. The CDR3 covers 16 residues. Germline V CDR1 and CDR2: DFQATT, SNEGSKA (reference sequence). Trimming removed 1 base from V and 2 bases from J; junction bases left unmatched: 0. This chain's CDR3 is CSARGTSGGAYNEQFF. Here the CDR3 DNA reads TGCAGTGCTAGAGGGACTAGCGGGGGGGCCTACAATGAGCAGTTCTTC.

Notes on this clonotype: Its ends do not fully match the called genes, so a read error is possible. The CDR3 bases are TGCGCCAACAGCTTCACCCGACTAGCGGGGGCGACCCGACCCTACAATGAGCAGTTCTTC. This codes for CANSFTRLAGATRPYNEQFF. This chain links TRBV5-1 with TRBJ2-1; 12 bases are a match to TRBD2. This CDR3 is 20 amino acids long. The germline gives CDR1 SGHRS, CDR2 YFSETQ.

Comment on this clonotype: This may arise from a read error, as a much more abundant clone is one base away. The genes are TRBV20-1 and TRBJ2-7; 15 bases agree with TRBD2. The trim removed 7 bases at V and 2 bases at J, leaving 9 bases unmatched. CDR1 and CDR2 from the germline V gene are DFQATT and SNEGSKA (reference sequence). The CDR3 loop spans 16 amino acids. The CDR3, as DNA: TGCAGTGTGACTGGGACTAGCGGGGGGCACACCTACGAGCAGTACTTC. Protein product: CSVTGTSGGHTYEQYF.

This clonotype was detected a few times. The J gene is TRBJ2-7, the V gene TRBV29-1; D is undetermined. This CDR3 spans 12 amino acids. V lost 7 bases and J 0 bases, leaving 10 bases between the germline ends. The germline V gene encodes CDR1 SQVTM and CDR2 ANQGSEA. CDR3 sequence: CSAYTVSYEQYF. In DNA form, the CDR3 reads TGCAGCGCTTACACGGTCTCCTACGAGCAGTACTTC.

This rearrangement joins TRBV20-1 to TRBJ1-2, with D possibly matching TRBD1 (5 bases). The germline V and J ends were trimmed by 3 bases and 8 bases, with 13 bases remaining between them. The germline V gene has CDR1 DFQATT and CDR2 SNEGSKA (reference sequence). The CDR3 extends over 12 amino acids. For the CDR3, the DNA is TGCAGTGCTAGGAGTCAGGGCGGAGGCTACACCTTC. Residues: CSARSQGGGYTF.